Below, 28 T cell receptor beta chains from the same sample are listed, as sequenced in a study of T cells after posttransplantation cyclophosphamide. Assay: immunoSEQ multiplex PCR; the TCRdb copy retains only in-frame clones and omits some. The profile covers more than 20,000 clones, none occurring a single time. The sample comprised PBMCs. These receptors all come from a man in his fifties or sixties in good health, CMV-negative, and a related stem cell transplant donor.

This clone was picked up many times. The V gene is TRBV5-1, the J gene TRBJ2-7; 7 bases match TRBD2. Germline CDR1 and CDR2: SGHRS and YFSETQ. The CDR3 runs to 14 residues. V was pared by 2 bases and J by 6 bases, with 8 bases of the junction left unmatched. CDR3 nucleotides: TGCGCCAGCAGCTTCGCGGGAGAGACTTCCGAGCAGTACTTC. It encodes CASSFAGETSEQYF. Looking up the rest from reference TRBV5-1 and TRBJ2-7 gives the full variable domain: KAGVTQTPRYLIKTRGQQVTLSCSPISGHRSVSWYQQTPGQGLQFLFEYFSETQRNKGNFPGRFSGRQFSNSRSEMNVSTLELGDSALYLCASSFAGETSEQYFGPGTRLTVT.

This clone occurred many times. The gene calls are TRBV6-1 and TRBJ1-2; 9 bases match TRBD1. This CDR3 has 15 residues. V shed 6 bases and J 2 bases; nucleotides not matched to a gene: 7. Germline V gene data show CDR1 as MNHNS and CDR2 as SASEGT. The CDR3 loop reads CASRSSGTGNYGYTF. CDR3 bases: TGTGCCAGCAGGTCTTCCGGGACAGGGAACTATGGCTACACCTTC.

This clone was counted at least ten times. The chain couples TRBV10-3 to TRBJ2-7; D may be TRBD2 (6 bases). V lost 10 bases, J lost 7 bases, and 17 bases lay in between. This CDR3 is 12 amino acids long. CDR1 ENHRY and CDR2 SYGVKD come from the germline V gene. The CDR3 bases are TGTGCCACAGCCATGGAGGAGGGGGAGCAGTACTTC. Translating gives CATAMEEGEQYF.

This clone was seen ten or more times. The CDR3 coding sequence is TGTGCCAGCAGCACCGGGACTAGCGGGCTTAGGGACGAGCAGTACTTC. Its protein is CASSTGTSGLRDEQYF. This rearrangement joins TRBV7-7 to TRBJ2-7, with TRBD2 identical over 12 bases. The CDR3 spans 16 residues. Germline V gene data show CDR1 as SSHAT and CDR2 as FNYEAQ (reference sequence). The V segment lost 5 bases and the J segment 5 bases; nucleotides outside the gene matches: 10.

DNA for the CDR3: TGTGCCAGCAGAGGGACAGGGAGGTCGAGAGGCGATCTCTACGAGCAGTACTTC. As protein: CASRGTGRSRGDLYEQYF. V and J are TRBV28 and TRBJ2-5, with 9 nucleotides matching TRBD1. The DNA end lines up better with TRBJ2-7; the J call may be wrong. The CDR3 extends over 18 amino acids. Germline-derived CDR1 and CDR2 are MDHEN and SYDVKM.

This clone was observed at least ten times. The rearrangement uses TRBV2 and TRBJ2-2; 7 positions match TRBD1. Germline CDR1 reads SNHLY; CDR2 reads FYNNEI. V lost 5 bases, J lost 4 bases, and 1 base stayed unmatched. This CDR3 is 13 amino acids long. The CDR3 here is CASSRDSTGELFF. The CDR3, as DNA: TGTGCCAGCAGTAGGGACAGCACCGGGGAGCTGTTTTTT.

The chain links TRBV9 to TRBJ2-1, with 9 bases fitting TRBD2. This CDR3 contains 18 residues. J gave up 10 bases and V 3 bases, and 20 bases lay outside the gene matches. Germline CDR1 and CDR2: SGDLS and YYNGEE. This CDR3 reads CASSGNPPEGLASSEQFF. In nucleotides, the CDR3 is TGTGCCAGCAGCGGTAACCCCCCGGAGGGACTAGCATCGAGCGAGCAGTTCTTC.

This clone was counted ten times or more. The CDR3 reads CAWSWGGVGSGYEQYF. CDR3 bases: TGTGCCTGGAGTTGGGGCGGAGTGGGAAGTGGGTACGAGCAGTACTTC. V and J are TRBV30 and TRBJ2-7; D is possibly TRBD1 (5 bases). The CDR3 runs 16 residues. Germline V gene sequence: CDR1 GTSNPN, CDR2 SVGIG (reference sequence). Deletions cut 2 bases from V and 4 bases from J, with 21 bases between.

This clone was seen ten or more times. The CDR3 region has the DNA TGCGCCAGCAGCGACCAGACAGGATCCTACGAGCAGTACTTC. It yields the protein CASSDQTGSYEQYF. This sequence joins TRBV10-1 and TRBJ2-7; TRBD1 is a possible D gene (6 bases). This CDR3 is 14 amino acids long. Deletions cut 6 bases from V and 1 base from J, with 13 bases between. Germline values: CDR1 WNHNN, CDR2 SYGVQD (reference sequence).

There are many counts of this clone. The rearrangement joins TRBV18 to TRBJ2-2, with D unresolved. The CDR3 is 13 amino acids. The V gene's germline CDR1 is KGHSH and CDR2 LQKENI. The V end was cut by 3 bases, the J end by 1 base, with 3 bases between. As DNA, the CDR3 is TGTGCCAGCTCACCGAGGAACACCGGGGAGCTGTTTTTT. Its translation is CASSPRNTGELFF.

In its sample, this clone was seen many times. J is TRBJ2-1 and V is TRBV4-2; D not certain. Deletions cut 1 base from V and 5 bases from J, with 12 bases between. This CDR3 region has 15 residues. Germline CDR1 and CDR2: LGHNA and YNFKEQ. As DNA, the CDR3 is TGTGCCAGCAGCCAAGGGGCTGTGGGTGACAATGAGCAGTTCTTC. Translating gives CASSQGAVGDNEQFF.

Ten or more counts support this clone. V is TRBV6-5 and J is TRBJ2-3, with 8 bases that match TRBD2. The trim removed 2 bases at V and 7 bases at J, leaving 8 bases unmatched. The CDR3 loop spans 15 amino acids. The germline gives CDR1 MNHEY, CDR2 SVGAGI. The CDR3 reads CASSYTREVSNTQYF. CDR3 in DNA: TGTGCCAGCAGTTACACGCGGGAGGTCTCGAATACGCAGTATTTT.

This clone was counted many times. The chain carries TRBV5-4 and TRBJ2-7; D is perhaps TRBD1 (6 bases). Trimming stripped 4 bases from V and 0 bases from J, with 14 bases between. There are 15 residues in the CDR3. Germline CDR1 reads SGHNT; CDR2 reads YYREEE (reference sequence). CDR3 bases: TGTGCCAGCAGCCCGTTCGACAGGCTCTCCTACGAGCAGTACTTC. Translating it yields CASSPFDRLSYEQYF. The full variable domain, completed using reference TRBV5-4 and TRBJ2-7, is ETGVTQSPTHLIKTRGQQVTLRCSSQSGHNTVSWYQQALGQGPQFIFQYYREEENGRGNFPPRFSGLQFPNYSSELNVNALELDDSALYLCASSPFDRLSYEQYFGPGTRLTVT.

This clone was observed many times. The CDR3 reads CASSATDSTSTDTQYF. The CDR3 region has the DNA TGTGCCAGCAGCGCGACGGACAGTACTAGCACAGATACGCAGTATTTT. The chain employs TRBV9 and TRBJ2-3; a possible D gene is TRBD1 (6 bases). V gave up 3 bases and J gave up 0 bases, with 14 bases separating them. This CDR3 is 16 amino acids long. CDR1 and CDR2 (germline): SGDLS, YYNGEE.

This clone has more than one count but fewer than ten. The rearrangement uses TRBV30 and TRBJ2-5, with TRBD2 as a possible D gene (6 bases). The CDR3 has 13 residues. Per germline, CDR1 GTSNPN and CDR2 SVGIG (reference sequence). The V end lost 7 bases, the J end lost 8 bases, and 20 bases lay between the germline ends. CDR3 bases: TGTGCCTCCCGGGGGACCGCGTCTACTACCCAGTACTTC. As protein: CASRGTASTTQYF.

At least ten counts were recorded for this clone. The CDR3 is CASSLWTGTTNTGELFF. The CDR3 DNA is TGTGCCAGCAGCTTGTGGACAGGAACCACGAACACCGGGGAGCTGTTTTTT. The chain employs TRBV7-7 and TRBJ2-2; 7 nucleotides agree with TRBD1. The CDR3 length is 17 residues. Trimming cost V 3 bases and J 0 bases; bases outside gene matches: 7. Germline values: CDR1 SSHAT, CDR2 FNYEAQ (reference sequence).

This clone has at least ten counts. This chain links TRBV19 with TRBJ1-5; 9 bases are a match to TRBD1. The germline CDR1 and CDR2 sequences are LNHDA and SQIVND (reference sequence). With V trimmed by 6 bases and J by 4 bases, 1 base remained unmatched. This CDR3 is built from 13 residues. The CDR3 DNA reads TGTGCCAGTAGCGGGACAGGGAATCAGCCCCAGCATTTT. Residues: CASSGTGNQPQHF.

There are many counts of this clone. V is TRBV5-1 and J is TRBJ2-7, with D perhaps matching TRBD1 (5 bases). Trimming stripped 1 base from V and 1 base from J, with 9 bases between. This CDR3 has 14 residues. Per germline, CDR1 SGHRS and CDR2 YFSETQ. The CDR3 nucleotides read TGCGCCAGCAGCTTGCAAGGGGTATCCTACGAGCAGTACTTC. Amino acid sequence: CASSLQGVSYEQYF.

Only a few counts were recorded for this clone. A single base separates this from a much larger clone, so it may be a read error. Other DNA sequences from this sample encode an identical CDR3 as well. The CDR3 reads CASTTSSYNEQFF. For the CDR3, the DNA is TGCGCCAGCACCACGAGCTCCTACAATGAGCAGTTCTTC. J is TRBJ2-1 and V is TRBV27; D remains ambiguous. Germline V gene sequence: CDR1 MNHEY, CDR2 SMNVEV (reference sequence). CDR3 length: 13 amino acids.

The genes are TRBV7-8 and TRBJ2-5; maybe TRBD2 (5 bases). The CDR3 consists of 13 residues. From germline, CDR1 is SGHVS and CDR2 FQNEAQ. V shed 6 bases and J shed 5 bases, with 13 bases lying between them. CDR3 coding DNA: TGTGCCAGCAGAATCGGGGAGTCCGAGACCCAGTACTTC. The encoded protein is CASRIGESETQYF.

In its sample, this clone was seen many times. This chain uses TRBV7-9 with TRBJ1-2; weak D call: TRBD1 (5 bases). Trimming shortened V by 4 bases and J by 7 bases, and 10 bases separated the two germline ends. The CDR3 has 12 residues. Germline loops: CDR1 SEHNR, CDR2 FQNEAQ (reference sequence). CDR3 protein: CASSWGGVGYTF. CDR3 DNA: TGTGCCAGCAGCTGGGGGGGGGTTGGCTACACCTTC.

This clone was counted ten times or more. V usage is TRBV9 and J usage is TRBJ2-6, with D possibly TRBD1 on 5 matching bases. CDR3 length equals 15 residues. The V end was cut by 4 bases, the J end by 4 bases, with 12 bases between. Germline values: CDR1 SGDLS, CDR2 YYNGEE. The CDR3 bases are TGTGCCAGCAGCTCAGGGTTCCTGGGGGCCAACGTCCTGACTTTC. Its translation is CASSSGFLGANVLTF. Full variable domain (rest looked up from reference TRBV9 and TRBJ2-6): DSGVTQTPKHLITATGQRVTLRCSPRSGDLSVYWYQQSLDQGLQFLIQYYNGEERAKGNILERFSAQQFPDLHSELNLSSLELGDSALYFCASSSGFLGANVLTFGAGSRLTVL.

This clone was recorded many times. The CDR3 loop reads CASSLGDSLNYGYTF. For the CDR3, the DNA is TGTGCCAGCAGCTTGGGTGACAGTCTTAACTATGGCTACACCTTC. The gene calls are TRBV5-5 and TRBJ1-2; D may be TRBD1 (5 bases). V gave up 0 bases and J gave up 1 base, with 10 bases separating them. Germline values: CDR1 SGHKS, CDR2 YYEKEE (reference sequence). This CDR3 has 15 residues. Looking up the rest from reference TRBV5-5 and TRBJ1-2 gives the full variable domain: DAGVTQSPTHLIKTRGQQVTLRCSPISGHKSVSWYQQVLGQGPQFIFQYYEKEERGRGNFPDRFSARQFPNYSSELNVNALLLGDSALYLCASSLGDSLNYGYTFGSGTRLTVV.

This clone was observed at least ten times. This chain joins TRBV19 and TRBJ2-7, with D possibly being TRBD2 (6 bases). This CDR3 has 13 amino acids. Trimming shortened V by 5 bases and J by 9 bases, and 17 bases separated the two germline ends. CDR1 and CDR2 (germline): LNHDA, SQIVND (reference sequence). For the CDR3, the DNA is TGTGCCAGTAGTCAAGACACTAGCCCACGGCAGTACTTC. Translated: CASSQDTSPRQYF.

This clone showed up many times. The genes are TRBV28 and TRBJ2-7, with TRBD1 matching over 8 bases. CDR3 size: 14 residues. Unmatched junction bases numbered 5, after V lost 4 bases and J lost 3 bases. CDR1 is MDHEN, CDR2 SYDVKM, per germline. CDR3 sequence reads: CASSSGQAHYEQYF. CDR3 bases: TGTGCCAGCAGTTCGGGACAGGCTCACTACGAGCAGTACTTC.

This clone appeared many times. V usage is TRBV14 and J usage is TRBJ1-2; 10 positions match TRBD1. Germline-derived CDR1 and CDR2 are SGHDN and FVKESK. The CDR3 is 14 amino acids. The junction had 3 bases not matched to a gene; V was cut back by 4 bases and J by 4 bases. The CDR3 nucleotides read TGTGCCAGCAGCCCCCGGGACAGGGGCTATGGCTACACCTTC. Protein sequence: CASSPRDRGYGYTF.

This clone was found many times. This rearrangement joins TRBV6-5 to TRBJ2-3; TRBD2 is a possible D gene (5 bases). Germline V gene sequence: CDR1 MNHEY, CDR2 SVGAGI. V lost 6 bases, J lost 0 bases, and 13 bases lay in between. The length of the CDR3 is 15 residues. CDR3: CASSPGNPSTDTQYF. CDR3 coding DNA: TGTGCCAGCAGCCCGGGGAATCCTAGCACAGATACGCAGTATTTT.

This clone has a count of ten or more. The CDR3 here is CASSISTGYEQYF. In nucleotides, the CDR3 is TGTGCCAGCAGTATCTCCACAGGGTACGAGCAGTACTTC. This chain joins TRBV6-1 and TRBJ2-7, with D tentatively TRBD1 (6 bases). CDR3 length equals 13 residues. With 5 bases removed from V and 4 bases from J, the gap between germline ends came to 12 bases. Germline-derived CDR1 and CDR2 are MNHNS and SASEGT.